These 28 T cell receptor beta chains were all obtained from the same sample, sequenced in a study of blood T cells in healthy people across ages. It was with a sample-barcoded 5' primer and a J-beta primer mix that a second PCR of about 6 to 12 cycles was run. TCRdb re-analysed the 5' RACE reads in MiXCR, keeping a single row per CDR3 protein. The sample contains about 320,000 distinct CDR3 sequences, 25% to 30% of which appear only once. What was sequenced was blood. These receptor sequences come from a woman in her 70s in good health.

In its sample, this clonotype was seen a few times. The chain employs TRBV29-1 and TRBJ2-5; D possibly matches TRBD1 or TRBD2 (6 bases each). The DNA matches TRBJ2-1 better at its end, which makes the J call doubtful. The CDR3 totals 14 residues. Per the germline V gene, CDR1 is SQVTM and CDR2 is ANQGSEA. The CDR3, as DNA: TGCAGCGTCCCGCTAGGGGGGCGGCTCAATGAGCAGTTCTTC. Its protein product is CSVPLGGRLNEQFF.

The CDR3 spells CASGPQGGASRETQYF. As DNA, the CDR3 is TGCGCCAGCGGCCCTCAAGGTGGGGCCTCACGAGAGACCCAGTACTTC. The gene calls are TRBV4-1 and TRBJ2-5, with a tentative D call TRBD1 (5 bases). The CDR3 loop spans 16 amino acids. Trimming removed 8 bases at V and 4 bases at J, with 23 bases between. CDR1 is MGHRA, CDR2 YSYEKL, per germline.

The chain employs TRBV6-1 and TRBJ2-5; D not certain. The CDR3 runs 13 residues. Trimming removed 2 bases at V and 2 bases at J, with 6 bases between. CDR1 and CDR2 from the germline V gene are MNHNS and SASEGT. CDR3 loop: CASSEQQQETQYF. DNA of the CDR3: TGTGCCAGCAGTGAACAGCAGCAAGAGACCCAGTACTTC.

V usage is TRBV7-2 and J usage is TRBJ2-7; 7 bases match TRBD1. Trimming took 5 bases from V and 6 from J; bases not matched to a gene: 7. This CDR3 has 13 amino acids. Germline assignment: CDR1 SGHTA and CDR2 FQGNSA. CDR3 sequence: CASSPYSGGEQYF. CDR3 bases: TGTGCCAGCAGCCCCTACTCAGGGGGCGAGCAGTACTTC.

As for this clonotype: One junction end does not reproduce the germline sequence, and a read error may be involved. The chain combines TRBV3-1 with TRBJ2-7; 8 positions agree with TRBD1. This CDR3 has 15 residues. Looked up from germline, CDR1 is LGHDT and CDR2 is YNNKEL (reference sequence). The CDR3 DNA reads TGTGCCAGCAGCCAGGGGGCAGGGGGCTCCTACGTGCAGTACTTC. This encodes CASSQGAGGSYVQYF.

The chain recombines TRBV29-1 with TRBJ1-2, with a weak D call TRBD1 (5 bases). The CDR3 consists of 14 residues. Germline V lookup: CDR1 SQVTM, CDR2 ANQGSEA. V lost 5 bases to trimming and J lost 4 bases, with 17 bases between them. The CDR3 loop is CSVNPGAGGYGYTF. The CDR3 DNA follows: TGCAGCGTTAATCCCGGGGCCGGGGGCTATGGCTACACCTTC.

This clonotype has only a few counts. This chain connects TRBV15 to TRBJ1-2; no firm D call. Germline CDR1 reads LNHNV; CDR2 reads YYDKDF (reference sequence). The CDR3 consists of 13 residues. V was trimmed by 5 bases and J by 6 bases, leaving 13 bases between them. CDR3 sequence reads: CATSLTRRDGYTF. CDR3 nucleotides: TGTGCCACCAGCCTTACGCGGCGGGATGGCTACACCTTC.

V is TRBV7-2 and J is TRBJ1-2; D ambiguous. The CDR3 is made up of 16 amino acids. Trimming left V 5 bases short and J 5 bases short, with 21 bases between. Germline V gene sequence: CDR1 SGHTA, CDR2 FQGNSA. The CDR3 sequence is CASSPLRQDVGYGYTF. The CDR3, as DNA: TGTGCCAGCAGCCCCCTCCGGCAGGACGTAGGGTATGGCTACACCTTC.

This chain links TRBV27 with TRBJ1-1; D may be TRBD1 (6 bases). The V end was cut by 6 bases, the J end by 7 bases, with 18 bases between. The CDR3 extends over 14 amino acids. Germline lookup yields CDR1 MNHEY and CDR2 SMNVEV (reference sequence). In DNA, the CDR3 is TGTGCCAGCAGCCTGCAGGGGAACCTCGGTGAAGCTTTCTTT. Encoded protein: CASSLQGNLGEAFF.

Only a few counts were recorded for this clonotype. The V and J genes are TRBV14 and TRBJ2-5; the D is unclear. This CDR3 is built from 11 residues. Germline-derived CDR1 and CDR2 are SGHDN and FVKESK. Trimming shortened V by 2 bases and J by 5 bases, and 3 bases separated the two germline ends. This CDR3 reads CASSQSETQYF. For the CDR3, the DNA is TGTGCCAGCAGCCAAAGTGAGACCCAGTACTTC.

The chain uses TRBV29-1 and TRBJ2-1; possibly TRBD2 for D (6 bases). V dropped 8 bases and J dropped 0 bases, with 14 bases sitting between them. CDR3 length: 14 amino acids. Germline CDR1 and CDR2: SQVTM and ANQGSEA. CDR3 sequence: CSTVVGGSYNEQFF. CDR3 in DNA: TGCAGCACTGTGGTGGGGGGCTCCTACAATGAGCAGTTCTTC.

The chain carries TRBV7-2 and TRBJ2-3; 9 bases are a match to TRBD2. CDR1 and CDR2 from the germline V gene are SGHTA and FQGNSA. V was pared by 0 bases and J by 4 bases, with 5 bases of the junction left unmatched. The CDR3 has 16 amino acids. This CDR3 is CASSLASGRTADTQYF. CDR3 sequence (DNA): TGTGCCAGCAGCTTAGCTAGCGGGAGAACGGCAGATACGCAGTATTTT.

The rearrangement links TRBV14 to TRBJ2-1; 9 bases fit TRBD2. The CDR3 is 16 amino acids. Germline V gene lookup returns CDR1 SGHDN and CDR2 FVKESK. J was trimmed by 1 base and V by 2 bases; bases with no gene match: 3. CDR3 region: CASSQRLAGSYNEQFF. The CDR3 nucleotides read TGTGCCAGCAGCCAACGCCTAGCGGGATCCTACAATGAGCAGTTCTTC.

The chain recombines TRBV6-2 or TRBV6-3 with TRBJ2-5; tentative D call: TRBD1 (7 bases). There are 14 residues in the CDR3. The ends were cut back, 5 bases at V and 5 bases at J, with 15 bases in the middle. Germline V gene data show CDR1 as MNHEY and CDR2 as SVGEGT. CDR3 residues: CASSRLRGEETQYF. The CDR3 region has the DNA TGTGCCAGCAGTCGCCTCAGGGGGGAGGAGACCCAGTACTTC.

In its sample, this clonotype was seen a few times. This sequence joins TRBV3-1 and TRBJ2-1, with a tentative D call TRBD2 (6 bases). Germline assignment: CDR1 LGHDT and CDR2 YNNKEL (reference sequence). This CDR3 has 16 amino acids. Deletions cut 4 bases from V and 3 bases from J, with 16 bases between. Here the CDR3 DNA reads TGTGCCAGCAGCCTAGCCGGACGGGAGCTCTACAATGAGCAGTTCTTC. It specifies CASSLAGRELYNEQFF.

DNA for the CDR3: TGTGCCATCAGGGGGGACAGGGCGGACAATCAGCCCCAGCATTTT. Its protein is CAIRGDRADNQPQHF. V is TRBV10-3 and J is TRBJ1-5, with TRBD1 identical over 9 bases. Germline CDR1 is ENHRY and CDR2 is SYGVKD. The CDR3 has 15 residues. The V and J ends lost 6 bases and 3 bases, in that order; junction bases with no gene match: 6.

This rearrangement joins TRBV6-6 to TRBJ2-5; the match to TRBD1 covers 9 bases. Matching the DNA end better, TRBJ2-1 makes the J call doubtful. CDR3 length equals 15 residues. CDR1 and CDR2 (germline): MNHNY, SVGAGI (reference sequence). CDR3 in amino acids: CASMTGTGRKNEQFF. The CDR3 bases are TGTGCCAGCATGACCGGGACAGGGAGAAAAAATGAGCAGTTCTTC.

This rearrangement joins TRBV4-2 to TRBJ2-7, with D perhaps being TRBD1 or TRBD2 (5 bases each). This CDR3 comprises 16 residues. Per the germline V gene, CDR1 is LGHNA and CDR2 is YNFKEQ. Trimming cost V 1 base and J 5 bases, with 18 bases left between them. The CDR3 loop is CASSQVRGPGMDEQYF. In DNA, the CDR3 is TGTGCCAGCAGCCAAGTAAGGGGCCCCGGGATGGACGAGCAGTACTTC.

As regards this clonotype: The junction does not match germline at one end; this may be a read error. The rearrangement links TRBV7-2 to TRBJ2-7; 9 bases map to TRBD2. The CDR3 loop spans 16 amino acids. Germline V gives CDR1 SGHTA, CDR2 FQGNSA. The CDR3 DNA sequence: TGTGCCAGCAGCTTAGTCCCTAGCGGGGAGCCCTACGAGCAGCACTTC. Translated, it gives CASSLVPSGEPYEQHF.

The chain carries TRBV10-3 and TRBJ2-5; possibly TRBD1 for D (5 bases). The J call could be wrong; TRBJ2-7 is a better fit for the DNA end. The CDR3 totals 12 residues. CDR1 is ENHRY, CDR2 SYGVKD, per germline. The CDR3 spells CAISGHSYEQYF. The CDR3 coding sequence is TGTGCCATCAGCGGACATTCCTACGAGCAGTACTTC.

This clonotype showed up just a few times. The rearrangement uses TRBV5-1 and TRBJ2-3, with D possibly being TRBD2 (6 bases). Germline assignment: CDR1 SGHRS and CDR2 YFSETQ. The CDR3 consists of 15 residues. V lost 5 bases, J lost 5 bases, and 18 bases lay in between. The CDR3 DNA reads as TGCGCCAGCAGTTTTAGATCGGGAGCTGGAGATACGCAGTATTTT. It is translated as CASSFRSGAGDTQYF.

This clonotype was found a few times. The chain couples TRBV20-1 to TRBJ2-5; either TRBD1 or TRBD2 may fit D (6 bases each). CDR3 size: 15 residues. The V gene lost 3 bases and the J gene lost 4 bases, with 18 bases spanning the gap. The V gene's germline CDR1 is DFQATT and CDR2 SNEGSKA (reference sequence). The CDR3 sequence is CSARSTGAGGETQYF. The CDR3 bases are TGCAGTGCTAGGTCCACGGGGGCTGGAGGAGAGACCCAGTACTTC.

The chain links TRBV6-1 to TRBJ2-5; TRBD1 might be the D (6 bases). Matching the DNA end better, TRBJ2-7 makes the J call doubtful. This CDR3 is built from 14 residues. Per germline, CDR1 MNHNS and CDR2 SASEGT. The CDR3 DNA follows: TGTGCCAGCAGCGACACAGGGCTCTCCTACGAGCAGTACTTC. It specifies CASSDTGLSYEQYF.

This clonotype was counted a few times. The V gene is TRBV2, the J gene TRBJ2-7; 9 nucleotides agree with TRBD2. Germline CDR1 SNHLY, CDR2 FYNNEI. V was clipped by 3 bases and J by 4 bases; unmatched bases: 7. The CDR3 sequence is 15 residues long. The CDR3 DNA follows: TGTGCCAGCAGTGAGGAGGCGGGAGGGCCTTACGAGCAGTACTTC. Protein: CASSEEAGGPYEQYF.

This clonotype was counted between two and nine times. A read error may produce the germline difference seen at one junction end. The chain uses TRBV4-1 and TRBJ1-3, with D uncertain. In germline, CDR1 is MGHRA, CDR2 YSYEKL. The length of the CDR3 is 13 residues. The CDR3: CASSQDLGNTIYF. CDR3 DNA sequence: TGCGCCAGCAGCCAAGATTTAGGAAATACCATATATTTT.

This clonotype came up a few times. The V call is TRBV20-1, the J call TRBJ2-1; perhaps TRBD2 as D (5 bases). The V and J ends lost 6 bases and 7 bases respectively, with 16 bases between them. The CDR3 runs 13 residues. Germline CDR1 is DFQATT and CDR2 is SNEGSKA (reference sequence). Written as DNA, the CDR3 is TGCAGTGCCCCGAGGGTCCCTGAGAATGAGCAGTTCTTC. Its protein is CSAPRVPENEQFF.

On this clonotype itself: This may stem from a read error, because a much larger clone lies one nucleotide away. The chain links TRBV4-3 to TRBJ1-5; D is unresolved. CDR3 length equals 13 residues. Germline V gene sequence: CDR1 LGHNA, CDR2 YSLEER. The CDR3 sequence: CAGSQDRRQPQHF. The DNA for the CDR3 is TGCGCCGGCAGCCAAGACCGGCGACAGCCCCAGCATTTT.

Worth noting for this clonotype: A junction boundary mismatches the germline segment, possibly from a read error. This rearrangement joins TRBV10-3 to TRBJ1-2; 7 bases line up with TRBD1. Germline V gene lookup returns CDR1 ENHRY and CDR2 SYGVKD. There are 13 residues in the CDR3. CDR3 loop: CATSAGTDYGYTF. The CDR3 nucleotides are TGTGCCACCAGTGCCGGGACAGACTATGGCTACACCTTC.